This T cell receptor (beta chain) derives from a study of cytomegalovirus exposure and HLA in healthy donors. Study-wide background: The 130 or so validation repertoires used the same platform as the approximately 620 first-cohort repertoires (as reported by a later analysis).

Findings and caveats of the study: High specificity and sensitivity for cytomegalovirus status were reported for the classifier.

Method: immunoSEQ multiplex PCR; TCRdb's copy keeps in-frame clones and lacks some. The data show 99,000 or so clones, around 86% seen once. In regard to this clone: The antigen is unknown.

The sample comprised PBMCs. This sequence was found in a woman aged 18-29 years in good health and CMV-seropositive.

The CDR3 sequence is CASRALDSFNQPQHF. CDR3 nucleotides: TGTGCCAGTAGGGCCCTAGACAGTTTCAATCAGCCCCAGCATTTT. The chain has TRBV19 and TRBJ1-5, with TRBD1 as a possible D gene (5 bases). This CDR3 contains 15 residues. The V gene's germline CDR1 is LNHDA and CDR2 SQIVND (reference sequence). V lost 6 bases and J 3 bases, leaving 15 bases between the germline ends.